Listed below are T cell receptor beta chains from one sample, sequenced in a study of blood T cell repertoires in COVID-19. Generated by immunoSEQ multiplex PCR, the TCRdb table keeps only in-frame clones and is missing some. The sample has about 190,000 clones, roughly 80% seen once; the top ten hold roughly 12%. Sequencing used peripheral blood. Receptors were obtained from a woman between 50 and 59 years old with acute or convalescent COVID-19. Both conserved end residues are part of each CDR3. The D gene is left open where the match is weak. For some rows the clone size is stated as once, few or many, or as a class when expanded; others skip it.

d_gene	v_gene	abundance	j_gene	len	CDR3aa	CDR3nt
.	TRBV14	.	TRBJ1-2	13	CASSQRRETGYTF	TGTGCCAGCAGCCAACGGCGGGAGACTGGCTACACCTTC
.	TRBV11-2	.	TRBJ1-6	15	CASSLTGADNSPLHF	TGTGCCAGCAGCCTGACAGGCGCTGATAATTCACCCCTCCACTTT
.	TRBV19	.	TRBJ2-3	13	CATKHRIGDTQYF	TGTGCCACCAAGCACAGGATAGGAGATACGCAGTATTTT
.	TRBV28	.	TRBJ1-5	14	CASNPDRTHQPQHF	TGTGCCAGCAACCCAGACAGGACCCATCAGCCCCAGCATTTT
TRBD1	TRBV29-1	.	TRBJ1-4	15	CSVETTGANKGKLFF	TGCAGCGTGGAAACTACAGGGGCAAATAAAGGAAAACTGTTTTTT
TRBD1	TRBV30	.	TRBJ2-3	14	CAWRQQGRGDTQYF	TGTGCCTGGCGCCAACAGGGGCGCGGAGATACGCAGTATTTT
.	TRBV15	.	TRBJ1-3	15	CATSKSARTGNTIYF	TGTGCCACCAGCAAGTCGGCTAGGACTGGAAACACCATATATTTT
.	TRBV2	.	TRBJ1-6	13	CASSGEGGSPLHF	TGTGCCAGCAGTGGGGAAGGGGGTTCACCCCTCCACTTT
TRBD1	TRBV5-1	.	TRBJ2-5	15	CASSLAEGGDGTQYF	TGCGCCAGCAGCTTGGCCGAAGGGGGCGATGGGACCCAGTACTTC
TRBD2	TRBV6-2/TRBV6-3	.	TRBJ2-7	15	CASSFSGRYPYEQYF	TGTGCCAGCAGCTTCAGCGGGAGGTACCCCTACGAGCAGTACTTC
TRBD1	TRBV7-2	.	TRBJ2-7	16	CASSLGGRDRSYEQYF	TGTGCCAGCAGCTTAGGGGGAAGGGACAGATCCTACGAGCAGTACTTC
.	TRBV4-3	.	TRBJ2-7	16	CASSQEVSRHSYEQYF	TGCGCCAGCAGCCAAGAGGTGTCCAGACACAGCTACGAGCAGTACTTC
TRBD1	TRBV28	.	TRBJ2-7	14	CASRGTGLGYEQYF	TGTGCCAGCAGGGGGACAGGTCTTGGCTACGAGCAGTACTTC
.	TRBV16	few	TRBJ2-3	16	CASRRGGGAGTDTQYF	TGTGCCAGCAGGCGAGGAGGGGGCGCGGGCACAGATACGCAGTATTTT
.	TRBV30	.	TRBJ1-1	14	CAWTPPGKDTEAFF	TGTGCCTGGACCCCACCCGGGAAAGACACTGAAGCTTTCTTT
.	TRBV14	.	TRBJ1-6	15	CASSARTGSNSPLHF	TGTGCCAGCAGCGCAAGAACAGGGTCTAATTCACCCCTCCACTTT
.	TRBV29-1	few	TRBJ2-6	14	CSVLSGTGANVLTF	TGCAGCGTTTTGTCGGGAACTGGGGCCAACGTCCTGACTTTC
.	TRBV14	.	TRBJ2-2	14	CASSQEWSTGELFF	TGTGCCAGCAGCCAAGAATGGAGCACCGGGGAGCTGTTTTTT